Sequencing of this T cell receptor (beta chain) was carried out in a study of molecular identifiers for immune sequencing clone quantification. Regarding the study as a whole: About a million naive cells reportedly did not prevent detection of spiked Jurkat TCR RNA from one cell.

CDR3 length equals 15 residues. Germline V gene data show CDR1 as SEHNR and CDR2 as FQNEAQ (reference sequence). V was shortened by 2 bases and J by 2 bases, with 11 bases between the two germline ends. This clonotype was counted a few times. Its matching antigen is unknown. Using its own MiXCR run on the PCR reads, TCRdb lists one record per CDR3 protein. The sample carries more than 450,000 distinct CDR3 sequences, 20% to 25% recorded once. The receptor was derived from a human donor in good health. Some libraries in this study had Jurkat cell RNA spiked in. Sequenced: naive CD8+ T cells from blood, with Jurkat cell RNA spiked in. Noted subset: FACS-sorted CD8+CD4-CCR7+CD45RA+ naive T cells. The chain joins TRBV7-9 to TRBJ2-3; D is ambiguous. This CDR3 reads CASSLRLVPTDTQYF. The CDR3 bases are TGTGCCAGCAGCTTAAGGCTAGTTCCCACAGATACGCAGTATTTT.